This T cell receptor (beta chain) is drawn from a study of blood T cell repertoires in COVID-19. The wider study: Samples taken during acute and convalescent COVID-19 were collected in the United States, Italy and Spain.

The CDR3 has 15 amino acids. With V trimmed by 1 base and J by 2 bases, 4 bases remained unmatched. Germline V CDR1 and CDR2: MNHNS, SASEGT. Enrolment of Seattle patients took place during active infection, and they were followed longitudinally. Authors' methods: It was from reference gene primer amplification that nucleated cell counts were estimated. TCRdb keeps only in-frame clones here, not all; method: immunoSEQ multiplex PCR. The DNA was the basis for D and trimming; V, J and clone size are from that table. The sample contains more than 85,000 clones, about nine tenths of which appear only once.

The clonotype originates from a woman between 50 and 59 years old with COVID-19, enrolled during active disease. The genes are TRBV6-1 and TRBJ2-7; TRBD1 matches 8 bases. The source material was peripheral blood. The CDR3 reads CASSEGGTGAYEQYF. CDR3 nucleotide sequence: TGTGCCAGCAGTGAAGGGGGGACAGGAGCCTACGAGCAGTACTTC.